Each of the 8 T cell receptor beta chains below was sequenced from the same sample in a study of shared clonotypes between healthy human individuals. Terminally differentiated effector memory CD45RA+ cells were excluded by CCR7 positive selection of CD45RO-negative cells. Here immunoSEQ multiplex PCR was the method, and the copy in TCRdb shows in-frame clones only, minus some. The data show around 1.9 million clones, about 93% seen once. Sequencing was done on a sample of naive CD8+ T cells from PBMCs. These receptor sequences come from a man between 18 and 35 years old in good health. Some clones in this sample may be carry-over from other donors' samples.

The chain is built from TRBV7-9 and TRBJ2-7; possible D gene TRBD1, 5 bases. V shed 8 bases and J shed 4 bases, with 18 bases lying between them. From germline, CDR1 is SEHNR and CDR2 FQNEAQ (reference sequence). CDR3 length: 14 amino acids. The CDR3 nucleotides are TGTGCCAGCGTCATTCTAGTGGGGCAGTACGAGCAGTACTTC. Encoded protein: CASVILVGQYEQYF.

The genes are TRBV7-3 and TRBJ2-3, with D tentatively TRBD1 or TRBD2 (6 bases each). This CDR3 is built from 17 residues. V was pared by 6 bases and J by 1 base, with 20 bases between. Germline V gene lookup returns CDR1 SGHTA and CDR2 FQGTGA. The CDR3, as DNA: TGTGCCAGCAGACGAGGAGGGGGGACACGACGCACAGATACGCAGTATTTT. Its translation: CASRRGGGTRRTDTQYF.

The rearrangement joins TRBV10-3 to TRBJ2-2, with 7 bases matching TRBD2. Germline V gene sequence: CDR1 ENHRY, CDR2 SYGVKD. This CDR3 contains 14 residues. After removal of 7 bases from V and 5 bases from J, the junction contained 7 bases not matched to a gene. The CDR3 DNA is TGTGCCATCATGCGGGAGAGTGTTACCGGGGAGCTGTTTTTT. Its protein product is CAIMRESVTGELFF.

The chain carries TRBV5-6 and TRBJ2-5, with TRBD1 matching 9 bases. J gave up 4 bases and V 4 bases, and 14 bases lay outside the gene matches. CDR3 length: 17 amino acids. Germline V gives CDR1 SGHDT, CDR2 YYEEEE. CDR3: CASSLLITGGALETQYF. In DNA form, the CDR3 reads TGTGCCAGCAGCCTACTGATCACAGGGGGCGCATTAGAGACCCAGTACTTC.

This rearrangement joins TRBV4-1 to TRBJ2-7, with D unclear. The CDR3 consists of 17 residues. Deletions cut 7 bases from V and 0 bases from J, with 22 bases between. Per the germline V gene, CDR1 is MGHRA and CDR2 is YSYEKL. This CDR3 reads CASTLDVLAAGSYEQYF. In DNA form, the CDR3 reads TGCGCCAGCACCCTCGACGTTCTGGCGGCAGGCTCCTACGAGCAGTACTTC.

This clone is a singleton in its sample. This sequence joins TRBV11-2 and TRBJ2-7; the D gene could be TRBD1 or TRBD2 (5 bases each). Between the trimmed V and J ends, which lost 1 base and 5 bases, there was a span of 15 bases. This CDR3 region has 15 residues. CDR1 and CDR2 from the germline V gene are SGHAT and FQNNGV. CDR3 in amino acids: CASSLAGPGAHEQYF. The CDR3 region has the DNA TGTGCCAGCAGCTTAGCGGGACCCGGGGCCCACGAGCAGTACTTC.

The chain links TRBV9 to TRBJ2-1, with a tentative D call TRBD2 (5 bases). V was clipped by 0 bases and J by 4 bases, with 14 bases between them. This CDR3 region has 16 residues. Germline values: CDR1 SGDLS, CDR2 YYNGEE. In nucleotides, the CDR3 is TGTGCCAGCAGCGTAGAACCGAGGGCAAGATACAATGAGCAGTTCTTC. It translates to CASSVEPRARYNEQFF.

V and J are TRBV13 and TRBJ1-1, with unresolved D. Trimming cost V 5 bases and J 5 bases, with 12 bases left between them. The CDR3 is made up of 13 amino acids. Per germline, CDR1 PRHDT and CDR2 FYEKMQ (reference sequence). CDR3 nucleotide sequence: TGTGCCAGCAGCGTACCACCGTCGACTGAAGCTTTCTTT. Residues: CASSVPPSTEAFF.